Here is one T cell receptor (beta chain) with its context. Its antigen is not yet known. The record has no base qualities; no much larger clone is one base away. The CDR3 starts with the cysteine, ends with the phenylalanine, and has 18 residues. The retained sequence is limited to the CDR3, 54 bases, with the frame set at the first base. CDR1 LGHNA and CDR2 YNFKEQ are derived from the germline V gene. Unmatched junction bases come to 9, with V trimmed by 0 bases and J by 4 bases. TCRbeta CDR3 regions were amplified from genomic DNA using the immunoSEQ Assay, a bias-controlled multiplex PCR. The paper's data handling went like this. Nucleated cell counts per sample were estimated from amplification of reference gene primers within the assay. To quantify the absolute abundance of each unique TCRbeta CDR3 rearrangement, sequence reads were collapsed and filtered. Productive Simpson clonality was computed per sample as the square root of Simpson's diversity index over productive rearrangements. Imported from immuneACCESS, the table was reduced by TCRdb to in-frame sequences with V and J called. These copies leave out some clones; in studies compared against another copy, an unresolved V gene accounts for under half, and the cause of the remainder is not known. Clone size and the V and J calls come from that table; the DNA yielded D and trimming. This sample has about 80,000 clones in its table, and about 82% of those were observed once. 9.6% of the sample belongs to the ten largest clones.

The source of the sample is a study of blood T cell repertoires in COVID-19 (dated by TCRdb to 2018 to 2021). In terms of the full investigation: The collaborator samples originated in the United States, Italy and Spain and spanned the acute and convalescent phases of COVID-19. Where available, HLA class I and class II types were taken from metadata supplied by the sample provider and were not determined by assay-based typing. Deeply sampled blood TCRbeta repertoires from subjects exposed to, actively infected with, or recovered from COVID-19 were included in the dataset. The repertoires were released in a freely available public database intended as a resource for research on the immune response to SARS-CoV-2. Samples came from the ongoing ImmuneRACE study (first 160 participants) plus 1,254 subjects from 6 global collaborators. The sample metadata nearly always contained a de-identified subject ID, COVID-19 status, age in years and sex. The prospective study material was composed of cDNA or gDNA derived from T cells, B-cell-depleted T cells, or PBMCs. The paper as a whole reports these results and caveats: The amount of clinical and demographic metadata varied by source and participant and was provided uncurated.

In Seattle, one collaborating source enrolled patients while the infection was active and tracked those patients longitudinally over the course of disease. Whole blood was collected in K2EDTA tubes by collaborating institutions according to the institutions' own protocols. For TCRbeta analysis, collaborators shipped samples in one of three forms: frozen whole blood, isolated PBMCs, or DNA extracted from either of those sample types. The rearrangement joined TRBV4-2 to TRBJ2-2; 9 central nucleotides agree with TRBD2. This TCR was sampled from a man in his fifties or sixties with COVID-19, enrolled during active disease. Source material: peripheral blood. The CDR3 has the sequence CASSQEKAGGRGTGELFF. The nucleotide sequence is given as TGTGCCAGCAGCCAAGAAAAAGCCGGCGGGAGGGGCACCGGGGAGCTGTTTTTT.